The 21 T cell receptor beta chains in this list originate from one sample, sequenced in a study of human thymus T cells. Thymus pieces cut out during corrective heart surgery were the tissue that was used. Clones were read by immunoSEQ multiplex PCR, and TCRdb kept only the in-frame ones, dropping some. This table has 100,000 to 150,000 clones, around 94% appearing once. Source material: thymus tissue. These receptors were taken from a boy in the first two years of life with a congenital heart defect but otherwise immunologically healthy.

This chain uses TRBV5-1 with TRBJ1-1, with no clear D. The CDR3 extends over 16 amino acids. CDR1 is SGHRS and CDR2 is YFSETQ in the germline V gene. V was pared by 2 bases and J by 4 bases, with 18 bases between. CDR3 bases: TGCGCCAGCAGCTTTGGTGCCTCAAAGGGTAGCACTGAAGCTTTCTTT. Protein: CASSFGASKGSTEAFF.

The sample holds one count of this clone. The rearrangement uses TRBV5-1 and TRBJ1-2; D might be TRBD1 (6 bases). The CDR3 extends over 15 amino acids. Germline CDR1 SGHRS, CDR2 YFSETQ. Trimming pared 2 bases from V and 4 bases from J, leaving 15 bases between. The DNA for the CDR3 is TGCGCCAGCAGCTTAAAGAGGGCACAGGGCTATGGCTACACCTTC. Protein sequence: CASSLKRAQGYGYTF.

This chain connects TRBV6-1 to TRBJ1-1, with D perhaps TRBD1 (6 bases). Trimming removed 1 base from V and 1 base from J, with 10 bases in between. CDR1 and CDR2 (germline): MNHNS, SASEGT. This CDR3 is built from 15 residues. The CDR3 region has the DNA TGTGCCAGCAGTGAAGGGGTCAGGGGGAACACTGAAGCTTTCTTT. Amino acid sequence: CASSEGVRGNTEAFF.

The chain carries TRBV28 and TRBJ2-3, with TRBD2 matching 8 bases. The CDR3 runs to 16 residues. Germline CDR1 and CDR2: MDHEN and SYDVKM. With 7 bases clipped from V and 4 bases from J, the junction kept 13 bases outside the gene matches. The CDR3 sequence: CASTPREGGAADTQYF. The CDR3 DNA sequence: TGTGCCAGCACCCCCCGGGAGGGGGGGGCGGCAGATACGCAGTATTTT.

The chain has TRBV12-5 and TRBJ2-1; TRBD2 matches at 9 bases. With 3 bases clipped from V and 7 bases from J, the junction kept 7 bases outside the gene matches. Germline V gene sequence: CDR1 LGHNT, CDR2 FRNRAP. This CDR3 is built from 15 residues. The chain's CDR3 is CASGFPGLAYNEQFF. In nucleotides, the CDR3 is TGTGCTAGTGGTTTCCCGGGACTAGCATATAATGAGCAGTTCTTC.

The chain employs TRBV4-1 and TRBJ2-1; 8 nucleotides match TRBD2. CDR3 length: 18 residues. V was pared by 1 base and J by 9 bases, with 17 bases of the junction left unmatched. CDR1 and CDR2 (germline): MGHRA, YSYEKL. The CDR3 region is CASSQGPRYGGGPIEQFF. CDR3 nucleotides: TGCGCCAGCAGCCAAGGGCCAAGATACGGGGGGGGACCGATTGAGCAGTTCTTC.

The rearrangement uses TRBV5-6 and TRBJ1-2; TRBD1 matches 7 bases. V trimming: 4 bases; J trimming: 8 bases; junction bases outside the gene matches: 11. The germline CDR1 and CDR2 sequences are SGHDT and YYEEEE. There are 14 residues in the CDR3. CDR3: CASSILTGMRGYTF. The CDR3 DNA follows: TGTGCCAGCAGCATCCTGACAGGGATGAGGGGCTACACCTTC.

This clone was seen just once. This rearrangement joins TRBV7-2 to TRBJ2-2; D gene ambiguous. The CDR3 runs 17 residues. The V gene's germline CDR1 is SGHTA and CDR2 FQGNSA. Trimming took 1 base from V and 0 from J, leaving 12 bases between them. CDR3 sequence reads: CASSLDWVNSNTGELFF. For the CDR3, the DNA is TGTGCCAGCAGCTTAGATTGGGTAAATTCGAACACCGGGGAGCTGTTTTTT.

V is TRBV7-2 and J is TRBJ2-2; the D is unclear. CDR1 SGHTA and CDR2 FQGNSA come from the germline V gene. This CDR3 contains 15 residues. The germline V and J ends were trimmed by 4 bases and 6 bases, with 15 bases remaining between them. CDR3 DNA sequence: TGTGCCAGCAGCTCCCGGACCTCTCGTCCCGGGGAGCTGTTTTTT. Protein product: CASSSRTSRPGELFF.

This sequence joins TRBV5-1 and TRBJ2-2; 10 nucleotides align to TRBD2. The CDR3 is 18 residues long. Germline CDR1 reads SGHRS; CDR2 reads YFSETQ. After removal of 0 bases from V and 5 bases from J, the junction contained 10 bases not matched to a gene. In DNA, the CDR3 is TGCGCCAGCAGCTTGGAAGCTAGCGGGGGCCTTATAACCGGGGAGCTGTTTTTT. Translation: CASSLEASGGLITGELFF.

This chain uses TRBV27 with TRBJ2-7; D unresolved. The CDR3 contains 12 residues. Per germline, CDR1 MNHEY and CDR2 SMNVEV (reference sequence). Trimming took 7 bases from V and 3 from J, leaving 10 bases between them. The CDR3 DNA sequence: TGTGCCAGCATCTCCAGGAGCTACGAGCAGTACTTC. It codes for CASISRSYEQYF.

The rearrangement joins TRBV7-2 to TRBJ2-7; 7 bases are shared with TRBD1. This CDR3 contains 16 residues. Germline V CDR1 and CDR2: SGHTA, FQGNSA. The V and J ends lost 1 base and 0 bases, in that order; junction bases with no gene match: 6. This CDR3 is CASSLGFRGISYEQYF. As DNA, the CDR3 is TGTGCCAGCAGCTTAGGTTTCAGGGGGATCTCCTACGAGCAGTACTTC.

This clone has only one observation. This chain joins TRBV4-1 and TRBJ2-1; the D call may be TRBD1 or TRBD2 (7 bases each). The CDR3 loop spans 17 amino acids. Germline CDR1 is MGHRA and CDR2 is YSYEKL. V gave up 3 bases and J gave up 4 bases, with 19 bases separating them. CDR3 bases: TGCGCCAGCAGCCATTCGGGTCAGGGGGGGCTTTACAATGAGCAGTTCTTC. It encodes CASSHSGQGGLYNEQFF.

In this sample, this clone turned up once. The J gene is TRBJ1-2, the V gene TRBV4-3, with 8 positions matching TRBD1. Germline V gene data show CDR1 as LGHNA and CDR2 as YSLEER. V shed 0 bases, J shed 6 bases, and the junction held 12 bases outside the gene matches. CDR3 length: 17 amino acids. The CDR3 is CASSQEGRGRKVHGYTF. The CDR3 coding sequence is TGCGCCAGCAGCCAAGAGGGCAGGGGGCGCAAAGTTCATGGCTACACCTTC.

This clone was found a few times. The chain uses TRBV7-9 and TRBJ1-2; a possible D gene is TRBD1 (5 bases). V was shortened by 2 bases and J by 8 bases, with 9 bases between the two germline ends. Germline CDR1 is SEHNR and CDR2 is FQNEAQ (reference sequence). The CDR3 runs to 12 residues. The CDR3 DNA reads as TGTGCCAGCAGCTTACAAGGGGACGGCTACACCTTC. Protein product: CASSLQGDGYTF.

V gene TRBV6-4 combines with J gene TRBJ2-1, with 11 positions matching TRBD2. V trimming: 3 bases; J trimming: 5 bases; junction bases outside the gene matches: 0. The length of the CDR3 is 14 residues. CDR1 is MRHNA and CDR2 is SNTAGT in the germline V gene. The CDR3 protein is CASSETSGNNEQFF. The CDR3 DNA sequence: TGTGCCAGCAGTGAGACTAGCGGGAACAATGAGCAGTTCTTC.

The chain has TRBV14 and TRBJ1-1; D gene uncertain. Per the germline V gene, CDR1 is SGHDN and CDR2 is FVKESK. CDR3 length: 18 residues. Trimming cost V 0 bases and J 6 bases, with 23 bases left between them. The CDR3 coding sequence is TGTGCCAGCAGCCAAGACGCTGACCCCCGGCTGTTTATCTCTGAAGCTTTCTTT. Its protein product is CASSQDADPRLFISEAFF.

This clone has just a few counts. J is TRBJ2-7 and V is TRBV4-2; TRBD2 agrees at 12 bases. Unmatched junction bases numbered 8, after V lost 5 bases and J lost 3 bases. Per germline, CDR1 LGHNA and CDR2 YNFKEQ. CDR3 size: 16 residues. The DNA for the CDR3 is TGTGCCAGCAGCTTTCGACTAGCGGGGGCCCTCTACGAGCAGTACTTC. Translated: CASSFRLAGALYEQYF.

The V call is TRBV4-2, the J call TRBJ1-2; possible D gene TRBD1, 5 bases. Trimming removed 0 bases at V and 6 bases at J, with 14 bases between. Germline lookup yields CDR1 LGHNA and CDR2 YNFKEQ. The length of the CDR3 is 15 residues. The CDR3, as DNA: TGTGCCAGCAGCCAAGAATCGGGGCAGCGAGATGGCTACACCTTC. Translation gives CASSQESGQRDGYTF.

The chain employs TRBV5-1 and TRBJ2-7, with D maybe TRBD2 (5 bases). With 0 bases removed from V and 3 bases from J, the gap between germline ends came to 7 bases. Germline lookup yields CDR1 SGHRS and CDR2 YFSETQ. The CDR3 spans 13 residues. Here the CDR3 reads CASSLGEGYEQYF. CDR3 in DNA: TGCGCCAGCAGCTTGGGTGAGGGCTACGAGCAGTACTTC.

This sequence joins TRBV7-3 and TRBJ2-3; 13 nucleotides align to TRBD2. Trimming at V came to 0 bases and at J to 6 bases, leaving 18 bases not matched to a gene. The V gene's germline CDR1 is SGHTA and CDR2 FQGTGA. The CDR3 has 21 residues. DNA of the CDR3: TGTGCCAGCAGCTTAACTGGGACTAGCGGGGCGGGAAATACTTTCTTGGATACGCAGTATTTT. Residues: CASSLTGTSGAGNTFLDTQYF.